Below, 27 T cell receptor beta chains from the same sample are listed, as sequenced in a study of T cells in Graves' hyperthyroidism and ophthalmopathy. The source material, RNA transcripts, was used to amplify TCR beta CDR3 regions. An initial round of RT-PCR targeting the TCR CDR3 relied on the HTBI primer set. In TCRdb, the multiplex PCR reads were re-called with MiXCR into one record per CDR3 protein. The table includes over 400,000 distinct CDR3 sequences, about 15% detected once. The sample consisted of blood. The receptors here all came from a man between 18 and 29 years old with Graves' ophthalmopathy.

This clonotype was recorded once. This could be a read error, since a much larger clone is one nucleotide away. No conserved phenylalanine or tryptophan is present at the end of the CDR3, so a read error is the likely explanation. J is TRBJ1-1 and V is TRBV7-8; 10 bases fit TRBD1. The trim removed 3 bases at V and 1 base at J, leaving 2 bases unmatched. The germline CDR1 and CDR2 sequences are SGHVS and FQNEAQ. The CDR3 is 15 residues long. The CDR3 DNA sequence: TGTGCCAGCAGCTTTTGGGACAGGGGGAACACTGAAGCTTTCTCT. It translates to CASSFWDRGNTEAFS.

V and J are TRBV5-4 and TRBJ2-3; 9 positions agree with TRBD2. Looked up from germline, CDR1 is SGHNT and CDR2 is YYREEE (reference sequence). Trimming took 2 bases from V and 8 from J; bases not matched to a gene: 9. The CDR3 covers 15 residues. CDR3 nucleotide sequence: TGTGCCAGCAGCTTCCCTAGCGGGGTTTCTGTTACGCAGTATTTT. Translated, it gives CASSFPSGVSVTQYF.

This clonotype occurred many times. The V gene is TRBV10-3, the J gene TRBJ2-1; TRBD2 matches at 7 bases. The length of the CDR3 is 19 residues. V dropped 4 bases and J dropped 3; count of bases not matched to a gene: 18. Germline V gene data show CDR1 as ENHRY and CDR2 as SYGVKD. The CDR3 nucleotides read TGTGCCATCAGTGGCTCTGGCGGGAGCTATCGGTGGTTCTACAATGAGCAGTTCTTC. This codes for CAISGSGGSYRWFYNEQFF.

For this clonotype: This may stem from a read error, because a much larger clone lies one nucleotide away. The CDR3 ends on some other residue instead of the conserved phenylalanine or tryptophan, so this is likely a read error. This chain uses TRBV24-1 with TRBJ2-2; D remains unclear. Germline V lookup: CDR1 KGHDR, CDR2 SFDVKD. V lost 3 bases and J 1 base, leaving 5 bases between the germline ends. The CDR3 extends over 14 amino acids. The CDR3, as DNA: TGTGCCACCAGTGATCGCCTGAACACCGGGGAGCTGTTTTCT. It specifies CATSDRLNTGELFS.

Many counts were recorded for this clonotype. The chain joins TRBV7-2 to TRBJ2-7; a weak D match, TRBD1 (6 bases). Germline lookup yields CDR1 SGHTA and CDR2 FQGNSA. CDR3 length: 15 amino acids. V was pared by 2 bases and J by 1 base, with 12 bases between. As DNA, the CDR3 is TGTGCCAGCAGCTTAACCGGGACAAAGTCCTACGAGCAGTACTTC. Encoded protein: CASSLTGTKSYEQYF. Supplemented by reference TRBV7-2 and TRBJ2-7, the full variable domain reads GAGVSQSPSNKVTEKGKDVELRCDPISGHTALYWYRQSLGQGLEFLIYFQGNSAPDKSGLPSDRFSAERTGGSVSTLTIQRTQQEDSAVYLCASSLTGTKSYEQYFGPGTRLTVT.

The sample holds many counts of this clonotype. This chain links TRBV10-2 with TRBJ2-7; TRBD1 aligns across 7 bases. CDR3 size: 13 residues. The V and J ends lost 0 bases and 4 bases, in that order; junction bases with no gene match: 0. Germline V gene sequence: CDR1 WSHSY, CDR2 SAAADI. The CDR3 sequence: CASSESGQYEQYF. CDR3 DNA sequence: TGCGCCAGCAGTGAGTCGGGACAGTACGAGCAGTACTTC.

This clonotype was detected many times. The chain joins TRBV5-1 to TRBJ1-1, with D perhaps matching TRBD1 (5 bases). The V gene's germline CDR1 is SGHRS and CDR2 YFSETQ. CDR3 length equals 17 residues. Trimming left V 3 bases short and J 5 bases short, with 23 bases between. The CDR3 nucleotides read TGCGCCAGCAGCTCAAGGGGAGGAACCGGGATCCTAACTGAAGCTTTCTTT. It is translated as CASSSRGGTGILTEAFF.

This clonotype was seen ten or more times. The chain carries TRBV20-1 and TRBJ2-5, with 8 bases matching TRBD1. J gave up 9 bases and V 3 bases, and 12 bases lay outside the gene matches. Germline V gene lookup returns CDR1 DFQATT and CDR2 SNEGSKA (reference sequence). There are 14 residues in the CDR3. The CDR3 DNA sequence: TGCAGTGCTAGCAAGACAGGGGACGGAGGGGCCCAGTACTTC. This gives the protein CSASKTGDGGAQYF.

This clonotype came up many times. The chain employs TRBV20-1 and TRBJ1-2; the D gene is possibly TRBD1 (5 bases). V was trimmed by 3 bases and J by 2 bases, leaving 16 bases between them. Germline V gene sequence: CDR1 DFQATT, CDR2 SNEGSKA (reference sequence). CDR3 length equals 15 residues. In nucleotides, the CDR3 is TGCAGTGCTAGCCCGGGACCTAACCCGAACTATGGCTACACCTTC. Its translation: CSASPGPNPNYGYTF.

Here the CDR3 reads CSAGWFYEQYF. The CDR3 DNA is TGCAGTGCCGGGTGGTTCTACGAGCAGTACTTC. V is TRBV20-1 and J is TRBJ2-7; no definite D call. The CDR3 consists of 11 residues. Looked up from germline, CDR1 is DFQATT and CDR2 is SNEGSKA (reference sequence). V was pared by 6 bases and J by 3 bases, with 9 bases between.

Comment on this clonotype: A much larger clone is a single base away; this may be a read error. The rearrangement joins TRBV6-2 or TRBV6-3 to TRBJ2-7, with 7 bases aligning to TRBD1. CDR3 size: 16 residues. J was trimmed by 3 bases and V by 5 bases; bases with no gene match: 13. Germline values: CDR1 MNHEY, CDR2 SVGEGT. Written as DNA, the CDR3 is TGTGCCAGCAGTCTAAACCGGTTGGACAGGAACTACGAGCAGTACTTC. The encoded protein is CASSLNRLDRNYEQYF.

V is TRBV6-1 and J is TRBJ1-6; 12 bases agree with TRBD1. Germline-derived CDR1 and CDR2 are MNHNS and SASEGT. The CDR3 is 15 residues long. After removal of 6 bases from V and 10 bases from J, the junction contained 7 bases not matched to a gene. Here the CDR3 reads CASRGQGARNSPLHF. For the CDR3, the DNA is TGTGCCAGCAGGGGACAGGGGGCGAGAAACTCACCCCTCCACTTT.

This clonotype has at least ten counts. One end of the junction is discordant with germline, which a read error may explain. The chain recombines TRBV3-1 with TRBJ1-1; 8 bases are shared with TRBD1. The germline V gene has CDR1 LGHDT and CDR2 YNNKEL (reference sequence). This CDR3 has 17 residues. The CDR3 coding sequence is TGTGCCAGCAGCCAACGCGGACAGGGCCTCATGAACACTGAAACTTTCTTT. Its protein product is CASSQRGQGLMNTETFF.

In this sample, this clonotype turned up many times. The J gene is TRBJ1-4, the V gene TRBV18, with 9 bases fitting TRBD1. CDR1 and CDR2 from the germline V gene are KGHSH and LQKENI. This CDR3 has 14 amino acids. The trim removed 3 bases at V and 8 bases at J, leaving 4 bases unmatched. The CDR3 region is CASSPEGQGEKLFF. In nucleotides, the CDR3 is TGTGCCAGCTCACCCGAGGGACAGGGCGAAAAACTGTTTTTT.

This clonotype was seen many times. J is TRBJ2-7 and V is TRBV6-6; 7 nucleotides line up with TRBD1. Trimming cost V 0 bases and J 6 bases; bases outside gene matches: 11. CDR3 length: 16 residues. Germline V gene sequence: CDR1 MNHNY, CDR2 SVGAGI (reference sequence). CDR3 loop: CASSYSLGTEVSEQYF. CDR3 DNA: TGTGCCAGCAGTTACTCGCTTGGGACAGAAGTCTCCGAGCAGTACTTC.

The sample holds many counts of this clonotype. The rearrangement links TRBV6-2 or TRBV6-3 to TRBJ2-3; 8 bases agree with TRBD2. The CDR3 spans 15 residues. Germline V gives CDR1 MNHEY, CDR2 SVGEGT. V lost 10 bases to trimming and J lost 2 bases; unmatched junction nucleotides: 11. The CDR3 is CATSPAGVNTDTQYF. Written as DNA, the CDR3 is TGTGCCACCTCTCCAGCGGGAGTGAACACAGATACGCAGTATTTT.

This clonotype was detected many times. CDR3 coding DNA: TGTGCCAGCAGTTACGATGGGGACAGGGAATACGAGCAGTACTTC. Residues: CASSYDGDREYEQYF. The chain employs TRBV6-5 and TRBJ2-7, with 9 bases identical to TRBD1. CDR1 and CDR2 (germline): MNHEY, SVGAGI. This CDR3 region has 15 residues. V gave up 2 bases and J gave up 4 bases; unmatched junction bases: 6.

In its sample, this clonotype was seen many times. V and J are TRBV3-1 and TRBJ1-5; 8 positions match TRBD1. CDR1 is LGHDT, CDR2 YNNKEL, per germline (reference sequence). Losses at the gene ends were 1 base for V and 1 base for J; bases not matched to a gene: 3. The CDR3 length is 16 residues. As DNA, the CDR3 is TGTGCCAGCAGCCAAGCGGGACAGGTGAGCAATCAGCCCCAGCATTTT. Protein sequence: CASSQAGQVSNQPQHF.

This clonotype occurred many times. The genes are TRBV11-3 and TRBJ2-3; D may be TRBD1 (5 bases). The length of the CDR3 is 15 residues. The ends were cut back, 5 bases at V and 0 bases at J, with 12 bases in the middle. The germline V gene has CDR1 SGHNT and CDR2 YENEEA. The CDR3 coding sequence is TGTGCCAGCAGCCTCAGGGAATCTAGCACAGATACGCAGTATTTT. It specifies CASSLRESSTDTQYF.

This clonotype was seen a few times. For the CDR3, the DNA is TGTGCCAGCTCACTTATGGACAGGGCTGCTGAAGCTTTCTTT. Protein: CASSLMDRAAEAFF. V is TRBV18 and J is TRBJ1-1; 8 nucleotides align to TRBD1. CDR1 is KGHSH and CDR2 is LQKENI in the germline V gene. The CDR3 runs to 14 residues. Losses at the gene ends were 4 bases for V and 6 bases for J; bases not matched to a gene: 7.

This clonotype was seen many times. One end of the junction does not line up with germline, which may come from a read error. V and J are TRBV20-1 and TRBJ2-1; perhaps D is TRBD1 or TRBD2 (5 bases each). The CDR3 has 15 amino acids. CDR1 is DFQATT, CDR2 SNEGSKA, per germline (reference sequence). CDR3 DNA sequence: TGCAGTGCCAGAGGGGCGGTGCGAAACTACAATGAGCAGTTCTTC. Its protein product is CSARGAVRNYNEQFF.

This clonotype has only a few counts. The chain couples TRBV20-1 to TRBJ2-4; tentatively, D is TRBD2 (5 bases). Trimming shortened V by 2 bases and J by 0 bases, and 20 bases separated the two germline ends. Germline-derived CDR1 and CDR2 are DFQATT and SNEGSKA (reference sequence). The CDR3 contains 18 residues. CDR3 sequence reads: CSARKGPGNLLAKNIQYF. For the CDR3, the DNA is TGCAGTGCTAGAAAAGGGCCGGGGAACCTTCTAGCCAAAAACATTCAGTACTTC.

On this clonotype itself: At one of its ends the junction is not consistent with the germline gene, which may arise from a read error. The CDR3 sequence: CASSPGLAGLSNTGELFF. The DNA of the CDR3 is TGCGCCAGCAGCCCGGGACTAGCGGGACTGTCGAACACCGGGGAGCTGTTTTTT. The chain is built from TRBV11-1 and TRBJ2-2; TRBD2 agrees at 13 bases. The CDR3 totals 18 residues. Germline loops: CDR1 SGHAT, CDR2 FQDESV (reference sequence).

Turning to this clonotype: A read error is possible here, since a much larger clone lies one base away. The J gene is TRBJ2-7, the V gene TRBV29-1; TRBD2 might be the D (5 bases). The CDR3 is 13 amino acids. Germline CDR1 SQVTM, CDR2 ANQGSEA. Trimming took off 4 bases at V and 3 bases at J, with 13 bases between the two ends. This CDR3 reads CSVGDGEFYEQYF. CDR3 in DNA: TGCAGCGTTGGAGATGGGGAGTTCTACGAGCAGTACTTC.

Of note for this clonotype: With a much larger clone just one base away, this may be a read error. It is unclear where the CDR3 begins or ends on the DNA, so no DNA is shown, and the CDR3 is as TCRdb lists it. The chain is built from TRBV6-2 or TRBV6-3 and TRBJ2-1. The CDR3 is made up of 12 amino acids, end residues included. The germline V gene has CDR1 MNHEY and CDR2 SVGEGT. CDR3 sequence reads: CASSYFGNEQFF.

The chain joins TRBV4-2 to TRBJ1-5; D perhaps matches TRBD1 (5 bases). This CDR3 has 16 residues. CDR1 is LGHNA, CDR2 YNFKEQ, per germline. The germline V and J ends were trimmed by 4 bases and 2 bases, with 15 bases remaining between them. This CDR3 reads CASSPRGSAGNQPQHF. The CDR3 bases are TGTGCCAGCAGCCCCCGGGGGTCTGCGGGCAATCAGCCCCAGCATTTT.

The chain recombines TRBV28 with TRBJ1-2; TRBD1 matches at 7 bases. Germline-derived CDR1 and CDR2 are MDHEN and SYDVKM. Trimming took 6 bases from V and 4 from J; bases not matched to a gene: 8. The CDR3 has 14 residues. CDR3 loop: CASSSSGGSYGYTF. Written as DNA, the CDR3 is TGTGCCAGCAGCAGCTCAGGGGGAAGCTATGGCTACACCTTC.